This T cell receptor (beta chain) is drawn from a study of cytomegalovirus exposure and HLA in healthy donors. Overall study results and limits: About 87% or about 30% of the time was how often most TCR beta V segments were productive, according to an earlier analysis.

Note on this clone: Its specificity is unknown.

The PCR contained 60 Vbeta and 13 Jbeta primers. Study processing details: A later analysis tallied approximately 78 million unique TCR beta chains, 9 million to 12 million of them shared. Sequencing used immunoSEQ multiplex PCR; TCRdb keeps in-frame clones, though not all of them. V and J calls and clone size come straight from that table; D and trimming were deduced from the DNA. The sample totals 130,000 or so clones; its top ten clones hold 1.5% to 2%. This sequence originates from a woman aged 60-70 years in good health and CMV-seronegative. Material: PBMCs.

The CDR3 is CASSLGSGSGTDTQYF. For the CDR3, the DNA is TGCGCCAGCAGCTTGGGGAGCGGGAGTGGTACAGATACGCAGTATTTT. V and J are TRBV5-1 and TRBJ2-3; the match to TRBD2 covers 8 bases. The CDR3 covers 16 residues. Germline V gives CDR1 SGHRS, CDR2 YFSETQ. The V and J ends lost 0 bases and 3 bases, in that order; junction bases with no gene match: 6.